This T cell receptor (beta chain) stems from a study of beta chain features in type 1 diabetes. Study observations and caveats: Any HLA-type effect on TCRB rearrangement remained unresolved here. Patients' naive, central memory and regulatory TCRB repertoires appeared more alike than those of healthy donors. Moderate but significant shortening of TCRB CDR3s was recorded in all four CD4+ subsets from Type 1 diabetes patients.

As every portion of the isolated RNA was reverse transcribed, the sequencing read expressed TCRB transcripts. Data came from immunoSEQ multiplex PCR; TCRdb stores just in-frame clones and leaves some out. Counted here are 250,000 or so clones, over 20% occurring once; the ten biggest clones make up around 0.03%. In regard to this clone: Its target is unknown.

V lost 1 base, J lost 5 bases, and 10 bases lay in between. This CDR3 has 14 residues. From germline, CDR1 is SEHNR and CDR2 FQNEAQ (reference sequence). This clonotype was obtained from a woman in her forties with type 1 diabetes. Sequencing used naive CD4+ T cells from blood. The rearrangement uses TRBV7-9 and TRBJ2-3; D is unresolved. This CDR3 reads CASSLDGYRDTQYF. CDR3 nucleotides: TGTGCCAGCAGCTTAGACGGGTATCGAGATACGCAGTATTTT.